The 26 T cell receptor beta chains below were found in one sample sequenced in a study of T cell responses to AZD1222 COVID-19 vaccine (dated by TCRdb to 2020 to 2023). Sample time point, as interpreted from the label and publication: about 28 days (+/-7) after the second vaccine dose. The treatment or condition label on this specimen signifies: meningococcal conjugate vaccine given as trial control. The library was generated by the immunoSEQ multiplex PCR assay. TCRdb took this table from immuneACCESS and kept in-frame rearrangements with V and J called. Such tables lack part of the clones; where checked against another copy, unresolved V genes explain under half of the gap, and the rest is unexplained. In all, the sample holds under 200,000 clones, and more than 90% of those were seen once. 3.6% of the sample goes to the ten largest clones. The input for sequencing was peripheral blood, taken 28 days after the second dose of the MenACWY control vaccine. The receptors stem from an adult who received the MenACWY meningococcal vaccine as a control.

This chain connects TRBV28 to TRBJ2-3; 9 bases are shared with TRBD1. CDR1 is MDHEN and CDR2 is SYDVKM in the germline V gene. The CDR3 sequence is 17 residues long. The J segment lost 1 base and the V segment lost 4 bases, leaving 9 bases of the junction unmatched. The DNA of the CDR3 is TGTGCCAGCAGTTACCACAGGGGGCTGCCCGGCACAGATACGCAGTATTTT. Residues: CASSYHRGLPGTDTQYF.

This clone was found once. CDR3 DNA: TGTGCCAGCAGGTTGGGGACAGGGGGCGCGAGGGATAATTCACCCCTCCACTTT. Protein product: CASRLGTGGARDNSPLHF. This chain links TRBV2 with TRBJ1-6; TRBD1 matches at 12 bases. Germline CDR1 is SNHLY and CDR2 is FYNNEI. The CDR3 has 18 amino acids. The J segment lost 5 bases and the V segment lost 6 bases, leaving 11 bases of the junction unmatched. Complete variable domain (other parts from reference TRBV2 and TRBJ1-6): EPEVTQTPSHQVTQMGQEVILRCVPISNHLYFYWYRQILGQKVEFLVSFYNNEISEKSEIFDDQFSVERPDGSNFTLKIRSTKLEDSAMYFCASRLGTGGARDNSPLHFGNGTRLTVT.

The V call is TRBV30, the J call TRBJ2-1; D unresolved. CDR3 length: 12 amino acids. Germline V CDR1 and CDR2: GTSNPN, SVGIG (reference sequence). V dropped 0 bases and J dropped 5 bases, with 5 bases sitting between them. The CDR3 sequence is CAWSVRDNEQFF. The CDR3 bases are TGTGCCTGGAGTGTACGGGACAATGAGCAGTTCTTC.

The chain uses TRBV3-1 (or the pseudogene TRBV3-2) and TRBJ1-6; 9 nucleotides line up with TRBD1. Germline loops: CDR1 LGHDT, CDR2 YNNKEL (reference sequence). The CDR3 totals 15 residues. Trimming removed 3 bases from V and 7 bases from J; junction bases left unmatched: 4. The CDR3 here is CASSQGTGRNSPLHF. CDR3 DNA: TGTGCCAGCAGCCAGGGGACAGGGCGAAATTCACCCCTCCACTTT.

The chain employs TRBV5-1 and TRBJ2-3, with D possibly called TRBD1 or TRBD2 (5 bases each). V lost 4 bases, J lost 2 bases, and 17 bases lay in between. The germline V gene encodes CDR1 SGHRS and CDR2 YFSETQ. The CDR3 has 16 amino acids. The CDR3 spells CASSPTTRGYTDTQYF. Here the CDR3 DNA reads TGCGCCAGCAGCCCCACGACGAGGGGTTACACAGATACGCAGTATTTT.

The V gene is TRBV7-2, the J gene TRBJ1-2; 8 bases fit TRBD1. The trim removed 5 bases at V and 8 bases at J, leaving 10 bases unmatched. CDR3 length: 14 residues. CDR1 and CDR2 from the germline V gene are SGHTA and FQGNSA. The DNA of the CDR3 is TGTGCCAGCAGCCGCGACACAGGGGGAGGCGGCTACACCTTC. The encoded protein is CASSRDTGGGGYTF.

The genes are TRBV27 and TRBJ2-3; D may correspond to TRBD1 or TRBD2 (7 bases each). Germline-derived CDR1 and CDR2 are MNHEY and SMNVEV (reference sequence). V lost 5 bases, J lost 1 base, and 16 bases lay in between. This CDR3 has 16 residues. Here the CDR3 reads CASSPRGGERTDTQYF. The DNA for the CDR3 is TGTGCCAGCAGTCCCAGGGGGGGGGAGCGCACAGATACGCAGTATTTT.

The chain is built from TRBV15 and TRBJ2-7; 8 bases agree with TRBD1. The CDR3 covers 16 residues. Germline values: CDR1 LNHNV, CDR2 YYDKDF (reference sequence). V lost 0 bases and J lost 2; bases outside the gene matches: 6. CDR3 sequence reads: CATSRDQGALAYEQYF. For the CDR3, the DNA is TGTGCCACCAGCAGAGATCAGGGGGCTTTGGCCTACGAGCAGTACTTC. Combining the CDR3 with reference TRBV15 and TRBJ2-7 gives the whole variable domain DAMVIQNPRYQVTQFGKPVTLSCSQTLNHNVMYWYQQKSSQAPKLLFHYYDKDFNNEADTPDNFQSRRPNTSFCFLDIRSPGLGDTAMYLCATSRDQGALAYEQYFGPGTRLTVT.

This chain connects TRBV7-9 to TRBJ1-1; possibly TRBD1 for D (5 bases). The germline V and J ends were trimmed by 5 bases and 0 bases, with 13 bases remaining between them. The germline V gene has CDR1 SEHNR and CDR2 FQNEAQ (reference sequence). This CDR3 region has 15 residues. For the CDR3, the DNA is TGTGCCAGCAGCCCCTTCGGGGGAGTGAACACTGAAGCTTTCTTT. Protein product: CASSPFGGVNTEAFF.

The CDR3 is CASSLSRAADTQYF. The CDR3 nucleotides are TGTGCCAGCAGCTTGAGCAGGGCAGCAGATACGCAGTATTTT. The chain recombines TRBV5-8 with TRBJ2-3, with D possibly being TRBD1 (5 bases). Germline CDR1 reads SGHTS; CDR2 reads YDEGEE. V was cut by 1 base and J by 4 bases, with 10 bases left in between. CDR3 length equals 14 residues. The full variable domain, in which reference TRBV5-8 and TRBJ2-3 provide the parts outside the CDR3, is EAGVTQSPTHLIKTRGQQATLRCSPISGHTSVYWYQQALGLGLQFLLWYDEGEERNRGNFPPRFSGRQFPNYSSELNVNALELEDSALYLCASSLSRAADTQYFGPGTRLTVL.

CDR3 bases: TGCGCCAGCAGTCCTCCGGGAGCCTACGAGCAGTACTTC. Encoded protein: CASSPPGAYEQYF. The chain combines TRBV4-1 with TRBJ2-7; tentatively, D is TRBD2 (6 bases). The CDR3 runs 13 residues. Germline V gives CDR1 MGHRA, CDR2 YSYEKL. V gave up 6 bases and J gave up 2 bases, with 11 bases separating them.

The chain couples TRBV3-1 (or the pseudogene TRBV3-2) to TRBJ1-1, with D uncertain. Trimming stripped 0 bases from V and 1 base from J, with 15 bases between. Germline-derived CDR1 and CDR2 are LGHDT and YNNKEL (reference sequence). This CDR3 region has 17 residues. DNA for the CDR3: TGTGCCAGCAGCCAAGATCCGAGGCGACGTGGGAACACTGAAGCTTTCTTT. It translates to CASSQDPRRRGNTEAFF.

J is TRBJ1-1 and V is TRBV25-1; no clear D. CDR3 length: 14 residues. Germline V gene lookup returns CDR1 MGHDK and CDR2 SYGVNS. V shed 4 bases and J shed 0 bases, with 9 bases lying between them. The CDR3 sequence is CASSGRFMNTEAFF. The CDR3 bases are TGTGCCAGCAGTGGACGGTTCATGAACACTGAAGCTTTCTTT.

In regard to this clone: Other nucleotide sequences from this sample produce the same CDR3. The chain employs TRBV5-1 and TRBJ1-3, with D hard to call. V was clipped by 0 bases and J by 4 bases, with 5 bases between them. Germline V gives CDR1 SGHRS, CDR2 YFSETQ. This CDR3 has 13 residues. DNA for the CDR3: TGCGCCAGCAGCTTGGTCAGCGGAAACACCATATATTTT. The encoded protein is CASSLVSGNTIYF. The whole variable domain, remainder taken from reference TRBV5-1 and TRBJ1-3, is KAGVTQTPRYLIKTRGQQVTLSCSPISGHRSVSWYQQTPGQGLQFLFEYFSETQRNKGNFPGRFSGRQFSNSRSEMNVSTLELGDSALYLCASSLVSGNTIYFGEGSWLTVV.

The V gene is TRBV6-5, the J gene TRBJ2-5; 12 bases fit TRBD2. This CDR3 contains 14 residues. The germline gives CDR1 MNHEY, CDR2 SVGAGI. J lost 4 bases, V lost 6 bases, and 3 bases had no gene match. CDR3 protein: CASRPSGRGETQYF. CDR3 bases: TGTGCCAGCAGACCTAGCGGGAGGGGAGAGACCCAGTACTTC.

V gene TRBV7-9 combines with J gene TRBJ1-1, with D tentatively TRBD1 (5 bases). CDR3 length equals 15 residues. V shed 5 bases and J shed 4 bases, with 17 bases lying between them. Germline lookup yields CDR1 SEHNR and CDR2 FQNEAQ (reference sequence). The CDR3 loop reads CASSKRPTEGTEAFF. The CDR3 DNA is TGTGCCAGCAGCAAAAGGCCGACAGAGGGCACTGAAGCTTTCTTT.

This clone was recorded only once. V gene TRBV5-1 combines with J gene TRBJ1-2, with a possible D match to TRBD1 (6 bases). Germline V gives CDR1 SGHRS, CDR2 YFSETQ. V was pared by 4 bases and J by 3 bases, with 13 bases between. This CDR3 is built from 14 residues. The CDR3 DNA reads as TGCGCCAGCAGCCTAGGGGGAAGTTACTATGGCTACACCTTC. Amino acids: CASSLGGSYYGYTF. The full variable domain, in which reference TRBV5-1 and TRBJ1-2 provide the parts outside the CDR3, is KAGVTQTPRYLIKTRGQQVTLSCSPISGHRSVSWYQQTPGQGLQFLFEYFSETQRNKGNFPGRFSGRQFSNSRSEMNVSTLELGDSALYLCASSLGGSYYGYTFGSGTRLTVV.

The CDR3 loop reads CASSLEVGFAGAFF. In DNA form, the CDR3 reads TGCGCCAGCAGCTTGGAAGTTGGGTTCGCCGGAGCTTTCTTT. The genes are TRBV5-1 and TRBJ1-1; D is ambiguous. CDR3 length equals 14 residues. Per the germline V gene, CDR1 is SGHRS and CDR2 is YFSETQ. Trimming shortened V by 0 bases and J by 10 bases, and 16 bases separated the two germline ends.

The chain carries TRBV3-1 (or the pseudogene TRBV3-2) and TRBJ2-5; 10 bases match TRBD2. Per germline, CDR1 LGHDT and CDR2 YNNKEL (reference sequence). This CDR3 comprises 16 residues. The trim removed 4 bases at V and 5 bases at J, leaving 10 bases unmatched. CDR3 nucleotides: TGTGCCAGCAGCCCCCAGCGGGAGGGCCCCCCGGAGACCCAGTACTTC. Translation: CASSPQREGPPETQYF.

This chain uses TRBV19 with TRBJ2-7; no clear D. The V end lost 5 bases, the J end lost 4 bases, and 15 bases lay between the germline ends. Germline V gene lookup returns CDR1 LNHDA and CDR2 SQIVND (reference sequence). This CDR3 contains 14 residues. In nucleotides, the CDR3 is TGTGCCAGTAGTTCGAGTAGAAGGGCTTACGAGCAGTACTTC. Translating gives CASSSSRRAYEQYF. The variable domain in full, with the rest retrieved from reference TRBV19 and TRBJ2-7, is DGGITQSPKYLFRKEGQNVTLSCEQNLNHDAMYWYRQDPGQGLRLIYYSQIVNDFQKGDIAEGYSVSREKKESFPLTVTSAQKNPTAFYLCASSSSRRAYEQYFGPGTRLTVT.

The V gene is TRBV28, the J gene TRBJ1-1; no clear D. V was pared by 5 bases and J by 3 bases, with 7 bases between. The V gene's germline CDR1 is MDHEN and CDR2 SYDVKM. This CDR3 spans 12 amino acids. Here the CDR3 DNA reads TGTGCCAGCAGTGTCCGGTACACTGAAGCTTTCTTT. This gives the protein CASSVRYTEAFF.

This clone was seen a single time. The chain has TRBV12-5 and TRBJ2-1, with 15 bases identical to TRBD2. Per the germline V gene, CDR1 is LGHNT and CDR2 is FRNRAP. The V and J ends lost 5 bases and 5 bases, in that order; junction bases with no gene match: 7. The CDR3 covers 17 residues. The CDR3 region is CASGPGTSGRIHNEQFF. The CDR3 DNA reads TGTGCTAGTGGTCCAGGGACTAGCGGGAGGATACACAATGAGCAGTTCTTC.

The V call is TRBV6-2 or TRBV6-3, the J call TRBJ2-1, with D tentatively TRBD2 (6 bases). The CDR3 consists of 13 residues. Per the germline V gene, CDR1 is MNHEY and CDR2 is SVGEGT. V dropped 4 bases and J dropped 7 bases, with 11 bases sitting between them. DNA of the CDR3: TGTGCCAGCAGTTGGTTGGGAGGTAATGAGCAGTTCTTC. Protein: CASSWLGGNEQFF.

J is TRBJ2-2 and V is TRBV4-2; a weak D match, TRBD1 (6 bases). The CDR3 loop spans 15 amino acids. Germline V gene data show CDR1 as LGHNA and CDR2 as YNFKEQ. V lost 0 bases and J lost 9, with 14 bases in between. The CDR3: CASSQDQGGTRELFF. The CDR3 nucleotides read TGTGCCAGCAGCCAAGATCAAGGGGGTACCAGGGAGCTGTTTTTT.

The table lists this clone with a few counts. This chain joins TRBV19 and TRBJ2-3; TRBD2 matches 8 bases. Trimming removed 5 bases from V and 1 base from J; junction bases left unmatched: 8. The CDR3 contains 16 residues. CDR1 LNHDA and CDR2 SQIVND come from the germline V gene (reference sequence). The CDR3 sequence: CASSSGLVRGTDTQYF. In nucleotides, the CDR3 is TGTGCCAGTAGTTCGGGACTAGTAAGAGGCACAGATACGCAGTATTTT.

This chain links TRBV6-1 with TRBJ2-1; D is undetermined. V dropped 1 base and J dropped 10 bases, with 14 bases sitting between them. The CDR3 runs to 14 residues. CDR1 MNHNS and CDR2 SASEGT come from the germline V gene. CDR3 sequence reads: CASSEEGSWWEQFF. The CDR3 DNA sequence: TGTGCCAGCAGTGAAGAGGGTAGCTGGTGGGAGCAGTTCTTC.